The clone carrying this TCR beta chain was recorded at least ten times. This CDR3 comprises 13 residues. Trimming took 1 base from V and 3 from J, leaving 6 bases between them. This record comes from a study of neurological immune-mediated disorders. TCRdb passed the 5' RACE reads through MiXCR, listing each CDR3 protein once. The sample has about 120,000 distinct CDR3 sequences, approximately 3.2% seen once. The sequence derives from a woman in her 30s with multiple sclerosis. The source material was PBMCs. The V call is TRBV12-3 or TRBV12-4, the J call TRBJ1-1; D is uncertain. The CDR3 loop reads CASSLVAHTEAFF. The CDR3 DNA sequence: TGTGCCAGCAGTTTAGTAGCGCACACTGAAGCTTTCTTT.